Below are 25 T cell receptor beta chains sequenced from a single sample in a study of T cell responses to AZD1222 COVID-19 vaccine. The repertoire was sequenced with immunoSEQ multiplex PCR; TCRdb's copy has only in-frame clones and lacks some. The sample has about 84,000 clones, approximately 85% seen once; the top ten hold roughly an eighth. The material sequenced was peripheral blood, taken 28 days after the second AZD1222 dose. The receptor source for this set is an adult who received the AZD1222 COVID-19 vaccine.

The chain joins TRBV18 to TRBJ2-1; tentative D call: TRBD2 (5 bases). V shed 3 bases and J shed 3 bases, with 15 bases lying between them. Germline V gene sequence: CDR1 KGHSH, CDR2 LQKENI. The CDR3 length is 16 residues. The CDR3 nucleotides are TGTGCCAGCTCACCGGAGTACGGGATCGTCTACAATGAGCAGTTCTTC. Translating it yields CASSPEYGIVYNEQFF.

The rearrangement joins TRBV7-2 to TRBJ2-6, with D uncertain. Germline values: CDR1 SGHTA, CDR2 FQGNSA. This CDR3 region has 14 residues. Trimming cost V 5 bases and J 4 bases, with 9 bases left between them. CDR3 in amino acids: CASSTGDGANVLTF. DNA for the CDR3: TGTGCCAGCAGCACTGGCGACGGGGCCAACGTCCTGACTTTC.

The chain is built from TRBV6-1 and TRBJ2-1, with D possibly matching TRBD2 (5 bases). Between the trimmed V and J ends, which lost 4 bases and 0 bases, there was a span of 13 bases. This CDR3 is built from 16 residues. CDR1 and CDR2 (germline): MNHNS, SASEGT. The CDR3 bases are TGTGCCAGCAGTGTCGGGATCAGCGGCTCCTACAATGAGCAGTTCTTC. Translation gives CASSVGISGSYNEQFF.

Notes on this clone: One base away lies a much larger clone, so this may be a sequencing read error. Other nucleotide sequences from this sample produce the same CDR3. CDR3 protein: CASSFLGGSPLHF. CDR3 bases: TGTGCCAGCAGTTTTTTAGGCGGGTCACCCCTCCACTTT. The chain uses TRBV27 and TRBJ1-6; unclear D gene. The germline V gene has CDR1 MNHEY and CDR2 SMNVEV (reference sequence). Trimming removed 3 bases at V and 10 bases at J, with 10 bases between. The CDR3 has 13 residues.

This sequence joins TRBV6-4 and TRBJ1-2; D unresolved. The length of the CDR3 is 13 residues. CDR1 and CDR2 from the germline V gene are MRHNA and SNTAGT. V gave up 5 bases and J gave up 8 bases, with 15 bases separating them. CDR3 DNA sequence: TGTGCCAGCAGTCCGGAGTTAGGGCGCGGCTACACCTTC. Its translation: CASSPELGRGYTF.

V usage is TRBV7-9 and J usage is TRBJ2-7; 9 nucleotides line up with TRBD1. V was pared by 1 base and J by 5 bases, with 3 bases of the junction left unmatched. CDR3 size: 14 residues. Germline V gives CDR1 SEHNR, CDR2 FQNEAQ (reference sequence). CDR3 DNA sequence: TGTGCCAGCAGCTTAGTGGACAGGGGCCACGAGCAGTACTTC. As protein: CASSLVDRGHEQYF. Variable domain in full (rest from reference TRBV7-9 and TRBJ2-7): DTGVSQNPRHKITKRGQNVTFRCDPISEHNRLYWYRQTLGQGPEFLTYFQNEAQLEKSRLLSDRFSAERPKGSFSTLEIQRTEQGDSAMYLCASSLVDRGHEQYFGPGTRLTVT.

The J gene is TRBJ1-3, the V gene TRBV15, with D unclear. V lost 0 bases, J lost 12 bases, and 12 bases lay in between. Per germline, CDR1 LNHNV and CDR2 YYDKDF (reference sequence). This CDR3 spans 13 amino acids. CDR3 sequence (DNA): TGTGCCACCAGCAGAGATTATCAAGGTATCATATATTTT. Residues: CATSRDYQGIIYF. The full variable domain, completed using reference TRBV15 and TRBJ1-3, is DAMVIQNPRYQVTQFGKPVTLSCSQTLNHNVMYWYQQKSSQAPKLLFHYYDKDFNNEADTPDNFQSRRPNTSFCFLDIRSPGLGDTAMYLCATSRDYQGIIYFGEGSWLTVV.

J is TRBJ1-2 and V is TRBV2; tentative D call: TRBD1 (6 bases). The CDR3 length is 13 residues. Trimming removed 7 bases from V and 7 bases from J, with 16 bases in between. Looked up from germline, CDR1 is SNHLY and CDR2 is FYNNEI. CDR3 amino acids: CASMTFGGSGYTF. CDR3 DNA: TGTGCCAGCATGACGTTTGGGGGCTCTGGCTACACCTTC.

The chain is built from TRBV4-2 and TRBJ2-1; no definite D call. The CDR3 loop spans 15 amino acids. V gave up 0 bases and J gave up 2 bases, with 8 bases separating them. The germline CDR1 and CDR2 sequences are LGHNA and YNFKEQ. CDR3: CASSQDLGTYNEQFF. The CDR3 nucleotides are TGTGCCAGCAGCCAAGATCTTGGGACCTACAATGAGCAGTTCTTC.

The CDR3 DNA sequence: TGTGCCAGCAGCTGGCGGGGGTCAGATACGCAGTATTTT. This gives the protein CASSWRGSDTQYF. The V gene is TRBV5-4, the J gene TRBJ2-3; 7 positions match TRBD2. This CDR3 is 13 amino acids long. Germline V gives CDR1 SGHNT, CDR2 YYREEE (reference sequence). The V segment lost 3 bases and the J segment 4 bases; nucleotides outside the gene matches: 2.

This chain joins TRBV20-1 and TRBJ2-7, with D tentatively TRBD2 (5 bases). This CDR3 spans 13 amino acids. V lost 3 bases to trimming and J lost 7 bases, with 16 bases between them. Per the germline V gene, CDR1 is DFQATT and CDR2 is SNEGSKA (reference sequence). The CDR3 DNA sequence: TGCAGTGCTAGTCTAGGGAGTAGAAATGAGCAGTACTTC. Translating it yields CSASLGSRNEQYF.

The chain combines TRBV4-3 with TRBJ2-2; 8 bases map to TRBD2. Germline values: CDR1 LGHNA, CDR2 YSLEER. CDR3 size: 17 residues. Trimming cost V 0 bases and J 4 bases; bases outside gene matches: 7. The CDR3 coding sequence is TGCGCCAGCAGCCAAGATCGGCCTAGCGGGTTCACCGGGGAGCTGTTTTTT. Its translation is CASSQDRPSGFTGELFF.

This sequence joins TRBV7-9 and TRBJ2-1, with D tentatively TRBD2 (6 bases). V lost 2 bases, J lost 0 bases, and 14 bases lay in between. The CDR3 loop spans 17 amino acids. From germline, CDR1 is SEHNR and CDR2 FQNEAQ (reference sequence). In DNA form, the CDR3 reads TGTGCCAGCAGCTTAACCCCTGGGGGGTCCTCCTACAATGAGCAGTTCTTC. Translating gives CASSLTPGGSSYNEQFF.

This rearrangement joins TRBV20-1 to TRBJ2-3, with D uncertain. CDR1 is DFQATT, CDR2 SNEGSKA, per germline (reference sequence). CDR3 length: 15 residues. V lost 3 bases to trimming and J lost 0 bases, with 13 bases between them. CDR3: CSASRARGSTDTQYF. The CDR3 region has the DNA TGCAGTGCTAGTAGGGCTAGAGGAAGCACAGATACGCAGTATTTT.

The chain has TRBV5-1 and TRBJ1-5; the D gene is possibly TRBD1 (6 bases). This CDR3 has 15 residues. The germline V gene encodes CDR1 SGHRS and CDR2 YFSETQ. Trimming pared 4 bases from V and 8 bases from J, leaving 19 bases between. CDR3 nucleotides: TGCGCCAGCAGCGCGGGACATCTCAAGGGTGAGCCCCAGCATTTT. Its protein product is CASSAGHLKGEPQHF. Using reference TRBV5-1 and TRBJ1-5 for the parts outside the CDR3, the full variable domain is KAGVTQTPRYLIKTRGQQVTLSCSPISGHRSVSWYQQTPGQGLQFLFEYFSETQRNKGNFPGRFSGRQFSNSRSEMNVSTLELGDSALYLCASSAGHLKGEPQHFGDGTRLSIL.

The V call is TRBV7-6, the J call TRBJ2-1; possible D gene TRBD2, 6 bases. This CDR3 has 17 residues. V was pared by 6 bases and J by 2 bases, with 20 bases between. Germline-derived CDR1 and CDR2 are SGHVS and FNYEAQ. The CDR3: CASRRMGGSRTYNEQFF. CDR3 nucleotides: TGTGCCAGCAGGCGGATGGGGGGTTCGAGAACCTACAATGAGCAGTTCTTC.

J is TRBJ2-7 and V is TRBV11-2, with 7 bases fitting TRBD1. The V and J ends lost 5 bases and 4 bases, in that order; junction bases with no gene match: 2. The germline gives CDR1 SGHAT, CDR2 FQNNGV. This CDR3 has 12 residues. The CDR3 is CASSRQGYEQYF. CDR3 DNA: TGTGCCAGCAGCAGACAGGGATACGAGCAGTACTTC.

This clone was found once. The V gene is TRBV6-5, the J gene TRBJ2-2; D perhaps matches TRBD1 (6 bases). Germline lookup yields CDR1 MNHEY and CDR2 SVGAGI. Between the trimmed V and J ends, which lost 6 bases and 4 bases, there was a span of 15 bases. CDR3 size: 15 residues. CDR3 bases: TGTGCCAGCAGACCACAGGGTGGGGGCACCGGGGAGCTGTTTTTT. It is translated as CASRPQGGGTGELFF.

This chain links TRBV28 with TRBJ1-2; D may be TRBD1 (5 bases). Trimming took off 2 bases at V and 4 bases at J, with 8 bases between the two ends. Germline assignment: CDR1 MDHEN and CDR2 SYDVKM. This CDR3 is built from 13 residues. The CDR3 DNA reads as TGTGCCAGCAGTTTAACAGGTCCCTATGGCTACACCTTC. Protein: CASSLTGPYGYTF.

This rearrangement joins TRBV3-1 (or the pseudogene TRBV3-2) to TRBJ2-3; the D gene is possibly TRBD1 (5 bases). V lost 0 bases to trimming and J lost 1 base, with 8 bases between them. Germline-derived CDR1 and CDR2 are LGHDT and YNNKEL (reference sequence). The CDR3 is made up of 15 amino acids. CDR3 coding DNA: TGTGCCAGCAGCCAAGACAGGGTCGGCACAGATACGCAGTATTTT. Protein sequence: CASSQDRVGTDTQYF.

The chain is built from TRBV28 and TRBJ2-7, with D uncertain. This CDR3 comprises 14 residues. Trimming stripped 3 bases from V and 8 bases from J, with 17 bases between. Looked up from germline, CDR1 is MDHEN and CDR2 is SYDVKM. This CDR3 is CASSFSQGIVKQYF. CDR3 nucleotide sequence: TGTGCCAGCAGTTTCAGTCAAGGAATCGTGAAGCAGTACTTC.

The chain recombines TRBV18 with TRBJ1-6; D call uncertain. The CDR3 is 12 residues long. Between the trimmed V and J ends, which lost 4 bases and 11 bases, there was a span of 9 bases. In germline, CDR1 is KGHSH, CDR2 LQKENI. CDR3 amino acids: CASSQPTTPLHF. The CDR3 nucleotides are TGTGCCAGCTCACAACCGACCACACCCCTCCACTTT.

This clone was seen just once. This rearrangement joins TRBV4-1 to TRBJ1-1; no clear D gene. Per germline, CDR1 MGHRA and CDR2 YSYEKL. With 1 base removed from V and 1 base from J, the gap between germline ends came to 7 bases. CDR3 length: 14 amino acids. CDR3 in amino acids: CASSQASGNTEAFF. The CDR3, as DNA: TGCGCCAGCAGCCAAGCATCAGGGAACACTGAAGCTTTCTTT.

V and J are TRBV5-1 and TRBJ1-4; 7 bases agree with TRBD1. V was clipped by 3 bases and J by 3 bases; unmatched bases: 5. The germline gives CDR1 SGHRS, CDR2 YFSETQ. The CDR3 is 15 amino acids. CDR3 residues: CASSYYRGANEKLFF. The CDR3 DNA is TGCGCCAGCAGCTACTACAGGGGTGCTAATGAAAAACTGTTTTTT.

This chain links TRBV6-5 with TRBJ1-2; D gene uncertain. Germline CDR1 MNHEY, CDR2 SVGAGI. The CDR3 is 15 amino acids. The germline V and J ends were trimmed by 0 bases and 4 bases, with 12 bases remaining between them. Written as DNA, the CDR3 is TGTGCCAGCAGTTACTCTACTAAAGGTCCCTATGGCTACACCTTC. Translated, it gives CASSYSTKGPYGYTF.